A single sample is the source of the 14 T cell receptor beta chains below, sequenced in a study of beta chain features in type 1 diabetes. Study outcomes and limitations: In every one of the four CD4+ subsets, TCRB CDR3s were moderately but significantly shorter in Type 1 diabetes patients.

These TCRs' antigens remain unknown. Sequencing targeted expressed TCRB transcripts, as all isolated RNA had been reverse transcribed. Using immunoSEQ multiplex PCR, the repertoire was profiled, and TCRdb retains in-frame clones only, with some absent. The sample lists 680,000 or so clones; roughly 12% were seen once. The sequencing input was naive CD4+ T cells from blood. All receptors come from a young man with type 1 diabetes.

The rearrangement links TRBV25-1 to TRBJ1-2, with D unresolved. Germline V CDR1 and CDR2: MGHDK, SYGVNS. The CDR3 is 11 amino acids. V dropped 8 bases and J dropped 2 bases, with 6 bases sitting between them. The CDR3 region has the DNA TGTGCCAGCGGAAGAAACTATGGCTACACCTTC. This sequence encodes CASGRNYGYTF.

The rearrangement uses TRBV19 and TRBJ1-5, with D possibly matching TRBD1 (5 bases). V was clipped by 8 bases and J by 2 bases, with 10 bases between them. The germline V gene encodes CDR1 LNHDA and CDR2 SQIVND (reference sequence). The CDR3 runs to 13 residues. As DNA, the CDR3 is TGTGCCAGTCACCAGGGCGGCAATCAGCCCCAGCATTTT. Translating gives CASHQGGNQPQHF.

V is TRBV5-1 and J is TRBJ2-3; 8 bases map to TRBD1. This CDR3 has 16 residues. The V segment lost 4 bases and the J segment 1 base; nucleotides outside the gene matches: 8. CDR1 is SGHRS and CDR2 is YFSETQ in the germline V gene. The chain's CDR3 is CASSGSPGQGTDTQYF. CDR3 nucleotide sequence: TGCGCCAGCAGCGGATCCCCGGGACAGGGCACAGATACGCAGTATTTT.

The chain recombines TRBV5-4 with TRBJ2-5; TRBD1 matches 7 bases. Germline CDR1 SGHNT, CDR2 YYREEE (reference sequence). The CDR3 spans 13 residues. V trimming: 0 bases; J trimming: 9 bases; junction bases outside the gene matches: 5. CDR3 protein: CASSLDPTGAQYF. The CDR3 nucleotides read TGTGCCAGCAGCTTGGACCCCACAGGGGCCCAGTACTTC.

J is TRBJ1-6 and V is TRBV5-4; 8 bases fit TRBD1. The germline V gene encodes CDR1 SGHNT and CDR2 YYREEE (reference sequence). The junction had 4 bases not matched to a gene; V was cut back by 2 bases and J by 6 bases. This CDR3 has 15 amino acids. CDR3 region: CASSFGQGVNSPLHF. Written as DNA, the CDR3 is TGTGCCAGCAGCTTCGGACAGGGAGTTAATTCACCCCTCCACTTT.

The chain links TRBV7-9 to TRBJ2-4; 7 nucleotides align to TRBD1. Germline CDR1 SEHNR, CDR2 FQNEAQ (reference sequence). With 4 bases clipped from V and 10 bases from J, the junction kept 10 bases outside the gene matches. The CDR3 consists of 14 residues. CDR3 sequence reads: CASSSLGGVVIQYF. In DNA form, the CDR3 reads TGTGCCAGCAGCTCCTTAGGGGGCGTCGTTATTCAGTACTTC.

The gene calls are TRBV14 and TRBJ1-1; D ambiguous. The CDR3 is 14 residues long. V was trimmed by 8 bases and J by 2 bases, leaving 15 bases between them. Looked up from germline, CDR1 is SGHDN and CDR2 is FVKESK. This CDR3 is CASVGVGFNTEAFF. CDR3 nucleotides: TGTGCCAGCGTGGGTGTGGGGTTTAACACTGAAGCTTTCTTT.

In this sample, this clone turned up a few times. V usage is TRBV7-9 and J usage is TRBJ2-7; TRBD1 agrees at 9 bases. The CDR3 has 16 residues. V lost 2 bases to trimming and J lost 5 bases; unmatched junction nucleotides: 10. Germline V gives CDR1 SEHNR, CDR2 FQNEAQ (reference sequence). The CDR3 spells CASSLPPGTGQDEQYF. CDR3 coding DNA: TGTGCCAGCAGCTTACCCCCCGGGACAGGGCAGGACGAGCAGTACTTC.

As DNA, the CDR3 is TGTGCCAGCAGCCGGAACACAGGGGCGTCAGTCACTGAAGCTTTCTTT. Its protein product is CASSRNTGASVTEAFF. The chain employs TRBV4-2 and TRBJ1-1, with 7 bases that match TRBD1. Germline CDR1 and CDR2: LGHNA and YNFKEQ. Trimming took 4 bases from V and 4 from J; bases not matched to a gene: 12. The CDR3 runs 16 residues.

In regard to this clone: Additional DNA sequences in this sample encode the identical CDR3. The chain combines TRBV5-1 with TRBJ2-5; D remains ambiguous. V lost 2 bases, J lost 2 bases, and 4 bases lay in between. The CDR3 loop spans 12 amino acids. Germline loops: CDR1 SGHRS, CDR2 YFSETQ. The CDR3 region has the DNA TGCGCCAGCAGCTTACCACAAGAGACCCAGTACTTC. It yields the protein CASSLPQETQYF. Complete variable domain (other parts from reference TRBV5-1 and TRBJ2-5): KAGVTQTPRYLIKTRGQQVTLSCSPISGHRSVSWYQQTPGQGLQFLFEYFSETQRNKGNFPGRFSGRQFSNSRSEMNVSTLELGDSALYLCASSLPQETQYFGPGTRLLVL.

In its sample, this clone was seen a few times. The chain has TRBV5-4 and TRBJ2-3, with TRBD2 matching 9 bases. Germline CDR1 reads SGHNT; CDR2 reads YYREEE (reference sequence). The CDR3 spans 16 residues. V was pared by 3 bases and J by 2 bases, with 7 bases of the junction left unmatched. CDR3 amino acids: CASSSRTSEVTDTQYF. The CDR3 coding sequence is TGTGCCAGCAGCTCTCGGACTAGCGAAGTCACAGATACGCAGTATTTT.

This sequence joins TRBV28 and TRBJ1-2; 7 positions agree with TRBD1. V lost 6 bases, J lost 2 bases, and 3 bases stayed unmatched. CDR1 and CDR2 from the germline V gene are MDHEN and SYDVKM. The CDR3 has 13 amino acids. This CDR3 is CASSQTGNYGYTF. The CDR3 coding sequence is TGTGCCAGCAGCCAGACAGGGAACTATGGCTACACCTTC.

This clone was detected a few times. Within the sample, other DNA sequences also encode this same CDR3. The chain couples TRBV29-1 to TRBJ2-1, with D perhaps assigned TRBD1 or TRBD2 (5 bases each). V was cut by 6 bases and J by 0 bases, with 9 bases left in between. The CDR3 is made up of 13 amino acids. CDR1 is SQVTM and CDR2 is ANQGSEA in the germline V gene. DNA for the CDR3: TGCAGCGTCGGGGCGAGCTCCTACAATGAGCAGTTCTTC. Protein: CSVGASSYNEQFF.

The rearrangement joins TRBV4-1 to TRBJ1-6; D gene unclear. From germline, CDR1 is MGHRA and CDR2 YSYEKL. The CDR3 runs 12 residues. The ends were cut back, 4 bases at V and 6 bases at J, with 4 bases in the middle. The CDR3 DNA sequence: TGCGCCAGCAGCCCCTTTAATTCACCCCTCCACTTT. Translating it yields CASSPFNSPLHF.